The 8 T cell receptor beta chains below were found in one sample sequenced in a study of OX40 agonist ivuxolimab in advanced cancers. The assay was immunoSEQ multiplex PCR, and TCRdb's table has in-frame clones only and misses some. Of 20,000 to 25,000 clones in the sample, over 60% were seen once. Sequencing was performed on CD4+ or CD8+ T cells sorted from blood, taken in a trial of the OX40 agonist ivuxolimab. All receptors come from an adult with an advanced solid tumor such as melanoma, head and neck, liver or kidney cancer.

V gene TRBV6-5 combines with J gene TRBJ2-2, with 7 bases matching TRBD2. Germline values: CDR1 MNHEY, CDR2 SVGAGI. The CDR3 contains 14 residues. V trimming: 2 bases; J trimming: 7 bases; junction bases outside the gene matches: 4. The CDR3 spells CASSYGAGIGELFF. CDR3 sequence (DNA): TGTGCCAGCAGTTACGGAGCGGGGATCGGGGAGCTGTTTTTT.

The genes are TRBV6-4 and TRBJ2-3; TRBD2 matches at 9 bases. The germline V gene has CDR1 MRHNA and CDR2 SNTAGT. This CDR3 region has 16 residues. V gave up 0 bases and J gave up 5 bases; unmatched junction bases: 6. CDR3 nucleotides: TGTGCCAGCAGTGACTCGGGTAGCGGGGGAGGAGATACGCAGTATTTT. This codes for CASSDSGSGGGDTQYF.

The J gene is TRBJ1-2, the V gene TRBV10-3, with D perhaps TRBD1 (6 bases). The germline V gene has CDR1 ENHRY and CDR2 SYGVKD. The V gene lost 0 bases and the J gene lost 7 bases, with 15 bases spanning the gap. This CDR3 has 15 residues. The CDR3 spells CAISESMAGAIGYTF. The CDR3 DNA reads as TGTGCCATCAGTGAGTCGATGGCGGGGGCGATTGGCTACACCTTC.

The chain employs TRBV4-1 and TRBJ1-1; D might be TRBD1 (6 bases). Germline V lookup: CDR1 MGHRA, CDR2 YSYEKL. V was cut by 4 bases and J by 1 base, with 10 bases left in between. CDR3 length: 14 amino acids. CDR3 protein: CASSPRTANTEAFF. The CDR3 DNA reads as TGCGCCAGCAGCCCCCGGACAGCGAACACTGAAGCTTTCTTT.

Only a few counts were recorded for this clone. The chain has TRBV11-2 and TRBJ2-1; D ambiguous. Trimming stripped 8 bases from V and 3 bases from J, with 11 bases between. This CDR3 spans 13 amino acids. CDR1 and CDR2 from the germline V gene are SGHAT and FQNNGV. The CDR3 spells CASRGPIYNEQFF. Here the CDR3 DNA reads TGTGCCAGCCGAGGACCGATCTACAATGAGCAGTTCTTC. The full variable domain, rest sourced from reference TRBV11-2 and TRBJ2-1, is EAGVAQSPRYKIIEKRQSVAFWCNPISGHATLYWYQQILGQGPKLLIQFQNNGVVDDSQLPKDRFSAERLKGVDSTLKIQPAKLEDSAVYLCASRGPIYNEQFFGPGTRLTVL.

This clone was seen a few times. This chain connects TRBV19 to TRBJ1-1, with TRBD1 as a possible D gene (5 bases). This CDR3 has 15 amino acids. V lost 4 bases, J lost 1 base, and 13 bases lay in between. Germline-derived CDR1 and CDR2 are LNHDA and SQIVND (reference sequence). The DNA of the CDR3 is TGTGCCAGTAGTAGGAACAGGTTGAAGAACACTGAAGCTTTCTTT. Protein product: CASSRNRLKNTEAFF.

This clone appeared a single time. The chain links TRBV6-1 to TRBJ2-5, with 10 bases lining up with TRBD1. The CDR3 spans 18 residues. Losses at the gene ends were 2 bases for V and 7 bases for J; bases not matched to a gene: 16. Germline V gene lookup returns CDR1 MNHNS and CDR2 SASEGT. CDR3 bases: TGTGCCAGCAGTGAATGGGACAGGGGCCCTGAGAGGATCGGGACCCAGTACTTC. Translation gives CASSEWDRGPERIGTQYF.

This clone was seen once. The rearrangement uses TRBV2 and TRBJ2-7; possible D gene TRBD2, 5 bases. Per germline, CDR1 SNHLY and CDR2 FYNNEI. V was clipped by 3 bases and J by 2 bases, with 8 bases between them. The CDR3 covers 13 residues. CDR3 sequence (DNA): TGTGCCAGCAGTGACCGGGATCCCTACGAGCAGTACTTC. Encoded protein: CASSDRDPYEQYF.